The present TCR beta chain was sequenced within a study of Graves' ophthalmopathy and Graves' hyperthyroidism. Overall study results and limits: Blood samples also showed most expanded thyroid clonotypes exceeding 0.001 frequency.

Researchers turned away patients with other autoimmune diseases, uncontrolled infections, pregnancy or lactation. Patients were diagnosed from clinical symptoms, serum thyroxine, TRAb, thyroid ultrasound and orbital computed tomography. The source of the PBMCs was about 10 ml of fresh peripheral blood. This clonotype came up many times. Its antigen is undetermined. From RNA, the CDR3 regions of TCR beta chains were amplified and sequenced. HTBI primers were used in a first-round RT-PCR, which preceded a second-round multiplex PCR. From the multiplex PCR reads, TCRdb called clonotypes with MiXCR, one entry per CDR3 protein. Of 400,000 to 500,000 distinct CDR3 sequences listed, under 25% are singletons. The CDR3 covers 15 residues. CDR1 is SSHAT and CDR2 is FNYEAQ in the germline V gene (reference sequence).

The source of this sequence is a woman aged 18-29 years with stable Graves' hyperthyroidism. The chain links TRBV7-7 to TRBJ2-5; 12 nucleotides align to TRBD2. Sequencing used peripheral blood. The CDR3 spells CASGLAGGPGETQYF. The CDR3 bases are TGTGCTAGTGGCCTAGCGGGAGGGCCGGGGGAGACCCAGTACTTC.